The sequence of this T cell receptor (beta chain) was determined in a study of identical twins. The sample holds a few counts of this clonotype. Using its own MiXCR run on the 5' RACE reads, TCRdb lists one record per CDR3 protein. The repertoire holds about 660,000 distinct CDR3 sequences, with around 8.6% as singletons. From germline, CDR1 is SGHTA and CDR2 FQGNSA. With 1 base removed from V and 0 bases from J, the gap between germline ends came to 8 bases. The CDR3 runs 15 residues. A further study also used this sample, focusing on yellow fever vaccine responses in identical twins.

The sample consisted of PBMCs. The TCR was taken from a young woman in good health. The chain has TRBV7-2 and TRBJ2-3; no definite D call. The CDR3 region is CASSLGMGSTDTQYF. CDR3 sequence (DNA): TGTGCCAGCAGCTTAGGAATGGGGAGCACAGATACGCAGTATTTT.